Below, 10 T cell receptor beta chains from the same sample are listed, as sequenced in a study of tumor and adjacent non-tumor tissue in lung cancer. A modified ARM-PCR protocol with three rounds of nested PCR amplified TCRbeta. TCRdb recomputed calls from the multiplex PCR reads with MiXCR, one row per CDR3 protein. The sample holds around 80,000 distinct CDR3 sequences, 76% seen once. This sample's RNA came from whole unsorted tissue. This non-tumor lung sample came from over 3 cm beyond the tumor edge. Material: distant non-tumor lung tissue. Source of these receptors: a man aged 65 to 85 with non-small cell lung cancer.

To note about this clonotype: One end of the junction is discordant with germline, which a read error may explain. The J gene is TRBJ2-2, the V gene TRBV5-6, with D possibly being TRBD2 (5 bases). Germline V CDR1 and CDR2: SGHDT, YYEEEE. The CDR3 extends over 16 amino acids. The CDR3 DNA reads as TGTGCTAGCAGCGTTGGAACCGGGAACTCAGGCGGGGAGCTGTTTTTT. It encodes CASSVGTGNSGGELFF.

This chain links TRBV11-2 with TRBJ2-7, with 8 bases aligning to TRBD2. There are 14 residues in the CDR3. V shed 0 bases and J 3 bases; nucleotides not matched to a gene: 1. Germline V CDR1 and CDR2: SGHAT, FQNNGV. CDR3 sequence reads: CASSLDSGIYEQYF. The CDR3 DNA sequence: TGTGCCAGCAGCTTAGATAGCGGGATCTACGAGCAGTACTTC. Using reference TRBV11-2 and TRBJ2-7 for the parts outside the CDR3, the full variable domain is EAGVAQSPRYKIIEKRQSVAFWCNPISGHATLYWYQQILGQGPKLLIQFQNNGVVDDSQLPKDRFSAERLKGVDSTLKIQPAKLEDSAVYLCASSLDSGIYEQYFGPGTRLTVT.

This clonotype turned up a few times. This is likely a read error, given that the CDR3 carries no conserved phenylalanine or tryptophan at its end. J is TRBJ2-1 and V is TRBV29-1, with a possible D match to TRBD1 (6 bases). Germline lookup yields CDR1 SQVTM and CDR2 ANQGSEA. The CDR3 covers 12 residues. CDR3 region: CRVVSQGNEQFV. The CDR3, as DNA: TGCAGAGTTGTAAGCCAGGGGAATGAGCAGTTCGTC.

This clonotype was observed a few times. The genes are TRBV4-1 and TRBJ2-7; 9 bases are shared with TRBD2. CDR3 length equals 16 residues. Germline assignment: CDR1 MGHRA and CDR2 YSYEKL. The V and J ends lost 4 bases and 5 bases, in that order; junction bases with no gene match: 12. The CDR3: CASSRTIAGEGNEQYF. CDR3 DNA sequence: TGCGCCAGCAGCCGGACAATAGCGGGAGAAGGGAACGAGCAGTACTTC.

As regards this clonotype: One junction end does not reproduce the germline sequence, and a read error may be involved. The V and J genes are TRBV6-2 or TRBV6-3 and TRBJ2-1; no clear D. Germline V CDR1 and CDR2: MNHEY, SVGEGT. The CDR3 extends over 16 amino acids. The CDR3: CVSSPEVGNSWNEQLF. In DNA form, the CDR3 reads TGTGTCAGCAGTCCAGAAGTTGGGAATTCGTGGAATGAGCAGTTGTTC.

This clonotype was detected only once. A read error is likely, as this CDR3 ends without the conserved phenylalanine or tryptophan. The chain employs TRBV29-1 and TRBJ2-7; D might be TRBD1 (5 bases). V shed 1 base and J shed 2 bases, with 9 bases lying between them. Germline-derived CDR1 and CDR2 are SQVTM and ANQGSEA. The CDR3 runs to 13 residues. The CDR3 bases are TGCAGCGTTGAAGTCCAGGGTACCTACGAGCAGTACTTA. Amino acids: CSVEVQGTYEQYL.

Worth noting for this clonotype: Since the CDR3 does not end with the conserved phenylalanine or tryptophan, this likely comes from a read error. The gene calls are TRBV20-1 and TRBJ1-2, with D perhaps matching TRBD1 (5 bases). V shed 6 bases and J shed 2 bases, with 10 bases lying between them. CDR1 and CDR2 from the germline V gene are DFQATT and SNEGSKA (reference sequence). CDR3 length: 12 residues. CDR3 loop: CSAIGGNYGYTL. The CDR3 DNA follows: TGCAGTGCAATTGGGGGGAACTATGGCTACACCTTA.

V and J are TRBV5-6 and TRBJ2-7; TRBD1 aligns across 10 bases. CDR1 SGHDT and CDR2 YYEEEE come from the germline V gene. The V gene end was trimmed by 2 bases and the J gene end by 6 bases; junction bases not matched to a gene: 14. This CDR3 comprises 17 residues. CDR3 DNA: TGTGCCAGCAGCTTTGGTGATACAGGGACAGGGGCCCTCGAGCAGTACTTC. This codes for CASSFGDTGTGALEQYF.

The chain links TRBV11-3 to TRBJ2-1; D tentatively reads TRBD1 or TRBD2 (5 bases each). Germline V CDR1 and CDR2: SGHNT, YENEEA. This CDR3 has 16 residues. Trimming pared 3 bases from V and 2 bases from J, leaving 14 bases between. DNA of the CDR3: TGTGCCAGCAGCTTGGACTCCGGGACCGCCTACAATGAGCAGTTCTTC. Amino acid sequence: CASSLDSGTAYNEQFF.

The count of this clonotype is one. Germline is not matched at one junction end, which may reflect a read error. The gene calls are TRBV5-1 and TRBJ1-3, with a possible D match to TRBD1 (5 bases). CDR3 length: 14 amino acids. Germline V CDR1 and CDR2: SGHRS, YFSETQ. The CDR3 here is CTSSYRDGGNTIYF. The CDR3, as DNA: TGTACCAGCAGCTACCGGGACGGGGGAAACACCATATATTTT.